The rows below give T cell receptor beta chains drawn from one sample of a study of shared clonotypes between healthy human individuals. The method was immunoSEQ multiplex PCR; TCRdb's version includes in-frame clones alone and lacks a portion of them. This table has approximately 620,000 clones, almost 97% appearing once. Input material: naive CD4+ T cells sorted from blood. The source is a woman aged 25-40 years in good health. The CDR3 runs from the conserved cysteine through the conserved F or W. D genes are given only for firm matches. Rows may omit the clone size; those that give it use once, few, many or a size class.

v_gene	abundance	d_gene	j_gene	CDR3nt	CDR3aa
TRBV5-1	-	-	TRBJ2-5	TGCGCCAGCAGCTTGACCCAGCTCGGTTTGGAGACCCAGTACTTC	CASSLTQLGLETQYF
TRBV5-1	-	-	TRBJ1-2	TGCGCCAGCAGCTCCGTGACAGGAGCCTATGGCTACACCTTC	CASSSVTGAYGYTF
TRBV18	-	-	TRBJ2-5	TGTGCCAGCTCACCACAGGTCCAAGAGACCCAGTACTTC	CASSPQVQETQYF
TRBV27	-	-	TRBJ2-7	TGTGCCAGCAGTTTAAGAGAATCCTACGAGCAGTACTTC	CASSLRESYEQYF
TRBV2	few	TRBD2	TRBJ2-7	TGTGCCAGCAGGGGAGGGTTGTCCTACGAGCAGTACTTC	CASRGGLSYEQYF
TRBV7-9	-	TRBD2	TRBJ2-1	TGTGCCAGCAGCTCCCTAGCGGGACTCTACAATGAGCAGTTCTTC	CASSSLAGLYNEQFF
TRBV7-2	-	-	TRBJ2-2	TGTGCCAGCAGCTTAACACGAGCGGTTTACACCGGGGAGCTGTTTTTT	CASSLTRAVYTGELFF
TRBV19	-	-	TRBJ2-3	TGTGCCAGTAGTCAGCGCCTTAGCACAGATACGCAGTATTTT	CASSQRLSTDTQYF
TRBV5-1	-	TRBD1	TRBJ1-3	TGCGCCAGCAGCTCGACAGGGGACTCTGGAAACACCATATATTTT	CASSSTGDSGNTIYF
TRBV5-1	once	TRBD1	TRBJ1-2	TGCGCCAGCAGCTTGGGCCTACACAGGGGAGCTAACTATGGCTACACCTTC	CASSLGLHRGANYGYTF
TRBV5-4	-	-	TRBJ2-3	TGTGCCAGCAGCTTGAGCAGAAGCGGCGATACGCAGTATTTT	CASSLSRSGDTQYF
TRBV28	-	-	TRBJ1-4	TGTGCCAGCAACCCGTGGGGGGGGAGACGTAATGAAAAACTGTTTTTT	CASNPWGGRRNEKLFF
TRBV19	-	TRBD1	TRBJ2-6	TGTGCCAGTAGTCCACGGACAGGGTTGAGCTCTGGGGCCAACGTCCTGACTTTC	CASSPRTGLSSGANVLTF
TRBV7-9	-	TRBD1	TRBJ2-7	TGTGCCAGCAGCGCGCCGGGACAGGGGGCTCCCGAGCAGTACTTC	CASSAPGQGAPEQYF
TRBV2	-	TRBD1	TRBJ1-3	TGTGCCAGCACTGACAGGGGTGGAAACACCATATATTTT	CASTDRGGNTIYF
TRBV19	-	TRBD1	TRBJ1-5	TGTGCCAGTAGTGGACAGGGGGGCAATCAGCCCCAGCATTTT	CASSGQGGNQPQHF
TRBV6-1	-	TRBD1	TRBJ2-1	TGTGCCAGCAGACAGGGGGATGAGCAGTTCTTC	CASRQGDEQFF
TRBV5-1	-	-	TRBJ1-3	TGCGCCAGCAGCTTGGGGACTCGTGTTACTGGAAACACCATATATTTT	CASSLGTRVTGNTIYF
TRBV2	once	-	TRBJ2-1	TGTGCCAGCAGTGAAGACGGGATCTCCTACAATGAGCAGTTCTTC	CASSEDGISYNEQFF
TRBV7-9	-	-	TRBJ1-1	TGTGCCAGCAGCGTCCTGTTTCTCCTCAACACTGAAGCTTTCTTT	CASSVLFLLNTEAFF
TRBV5-1	-	-	TRBJ1-1	TGCGCCAGCAGCTTGGAGGAGCTAAAAGGCACTGAAGCTTTCTTT	CASSLEELKGTEAFF
TRBV19	-	TRBD1	TRBJ1-2	TGTGCCAGTAGTACTCCGACAGGGACTAACTATGGCTACACCTTC	CASSTPTGTNYGYTF
TRBV7-2	-	-	TRBJ2-1	TGTGCCAGCAGCTTAGGGAGCAGGGCCTACAATGAGCAGTTCTTC	CASSLGSRAYNEQFF
TRBV10-1	-	-	TRBJ2-5	TGCGCCAGCAGGGATTACAAGGCCTGGGAGACCCAGTACTTC	CASRDYKAWETQYF
TRBV19	-	TRBD1	TRBJ2-3	TGTGCCAGCGCTACGACAGGGGGGGGCACAGATACGCAGTATTTT	CASATTGGGTDTQYF
TRBV7-9	-	TRBD1	TRBJ1-2	TGTGCCAGCAGCTCCATGGACAGGGCTAACTATGGCTACACCTTC	CASSSMDRANYGYTF
TRBV30	-	-	TRBJ1-6	TGTGCCTGGGGGGCAGGGGAACCCTATAATTCACCCCTCCACTTT	CAWGAGEPYNSPLHF
TRBV19	-	-	TRBJ2-3	TGTGCCAGTAGTATGGGGATCCCCACAGATACGCAGTATTTT	CASSMGIPTDTQYF
TRBV7-9	-	-	TRBJ1-3	TGTGCCAGCAGCTTGACGGACGGGGGAAACACCATATATTTT	CASSLTDGGNTIYF
TRBV9	-	-	TRBJ2-1	TGTGCCAGCAGCATCCGGGACTCCACCTACAATGAGCAGTTCTTC	CASSIRDSTYNEQFF
TRBV23-1	-	-	TRBJ1-1	TGCGCCAGCAGTCATTCCGCGGCTGGGCCGAAGGACGGAAACACTGAAGCTTTCTTT	CASSHSAAGPKDGNTEAFF
TRBV30	-	TRBD1	TRBJ1-5	TGTGCCTGGAGTGTCGGACAGGGAAAATATAGCAATCAGCCCCAGCATTTT	CAWSVGQGKYSNQPQHF
TRBV28	-	-	TRBJ1-1	TGTGCCAGCAGTTCCGCCGGGGGGCAGGATGAAGCTTTCTTT	CASSSAGGQDEAFF
TRBV6-5	-	TRBD2	TRBJ2-1	TGTGCCAGCAGTTACTCTTGGCGGGGGATAAACAATGAGCAGTTCTTC	CASSYSWRGINNEQFF
TRBV6-5	-	-	TRBJ2-2	TGTGCCAGCCGGGTCCAGCCCGGGGAGCTGTTTTTT	CASRVQPGELFF
TRBV28	-	TRBD2	TRBJ2-2	TGTGCCAGCAGTTTTACAGTAGCGCGGGAGGACACCGGGGAGCTGTTTTTT	CASSFTVAREDTGELFF
TRBV28	-	-	TRBJ1-5	TGTGCCAGCAGTTTAATCAGACTTGCCAATCAGCCCCAGCATTTT	CASSLIRLANQPQHF
TRBV6-6	-	-	TRBJ2-3	TGTGCCAGCAGTGGCATGGGACGGAGCACAGATACGCAGTATTTT	CASSGMGRSTDTQYF
TRBV6-6	-	-	TRBJ2-7	TGTGCCAGCAGTTACGGGCAGGGAAACTACGAGCAGTACTTC	CASSYGQGNYEQYF
TRBV5-1	-	TRBD2	TRBJ2-3	TGCGCCAGCAGCTTGTCTAGCGGGAGCGACCTCACAGATACGCAGTATTTT	CASSLSSGSDLTDTQYF
TRBV5-1	-	TRBD1	TRBJ1-1	TGCGCCAGCAGTAGTTATACAGGGGGCGACACTGAAGCTTTCTTT	CASSSYTGGDTEAFF